Listed here is a single T cell receptor (beta chain). Its target is unknown. Sequencing of each sample assayed about 10^5 TCR templates. Assay: immunoSEQ multiplex PCR; the TCRdb copy retains only in-frame clones and omits some. The data show 11,000 to 15,000 clones, approximately 49% seen once. Mixed lymphocyte reaction cells underwent about six days of coculture at 37°C. This sample was taken from a study of siplizumab effects on memory and regulatory T cells. Germline values: CDR1 GTSNPN, CDR2 SVGIG (reference sequence). Trimming removed 7 bases from V and 3 bases from J, with 19 bases in between. The CDR3 is made up of 14 amino acids.

The source material was CFSE-low (dividing) CD4+ T cells sorted from an allogeneic mixed lymphocyte reaction. The receptor's source is a human donor in good health; the cells came from an allogeneic mixed lymphocyte reaction. The rearrangement joins TRBV30 to TRBJ2-7; D may be TRBD2 (7 bases). For the CDR3, the DNA is TGTGCCTCGGCTCCTGGGGGGGGCTTCTACGAGCAGTACTTC. Amino acid sequence: CASAPGGGFYEQYF.